The table lists the clone carrying this T cell receptor (beta chain) with a few counts. Its antigen is as yet unknown. These data come from a study of human T cells and chemical hapten exposure. Broader study findings: The number of TCRs over 1 in 1000 frequency stayed unchanged after DPC.

Time point defined: pre-sensitization, week 0. Treatment noted: therapeutic diphenylcyclopropenone sensitization with weekly scalp DPC. Donors, patients with alopecia ranging from 18 to 70 years old and judged suitable for DPC, provided samples. Authors' processing steps: Samples had a median of approximately 89,000 TCRs, ranging roughly 20,000 to 690,600. From the RACE reads, TCRdb called clonotypes with MiXCR, one entry per CDR3 protein. The V and J calls shown here were made by TCRdb, not taken from the authors' results. The table records 250,000 or so distinct CDR3 sequences, around 9.3% of them present only once. Deletions cut 0 bases from V and 6 bases from J, with 11 bases between. Germline CDR1 and CDR2: SGDLS and YYNGEE. The CDR3 is 14 amino acids.

This chain uses TRBV9 with TRBJ2-3, with TRBD2 as a possible D gene (5 bases). The sequences come from whole blood, collected in connection with sensitization to the hapten diphenylcyclopropenone (DPC). This sequence was found in a woman in her thirties or forties with alopecia areata. Some clones in this sample may be carry-over from other donors' samples. This chain's CDR3 is CASSVVPGGDTQYF. In nucleotides, the CDR3 is TGTGCCAGCAGCGTAGTACCCGGAGGCGATACGCAGTATTTT.